This T cell receptor (beta chain) was sequenced for a study of blood T cell repertoires in COVID-19. About the study: Sites in the United States, Italy and Spain provided acute and convalescent COVID-19 samples.

This study enrolled people aged about 18 to 90 from roughly 22 US geographic areas. Cohort 3 recovered donors had two negative PCRs, clearance, or symptom resolution. In the source study's methods: Scientists estimated how many nucleated cells there were by amplifying reference gene primers. Repertoires were generated with immunoSEQ multiplex PCR, while TCRdb's copy carries only in-frame clones and drops some. D and trimming were read from the DNA, whereas the V and J calls and clone size are those reported in that table. The sample has about 200,000 clones; less than 85% are singletons. V was pared by 0 bases and J by 4 bases, with 5 bases of the junction left unmatched. The CDR3 covers 15 residues. The V gene's germline CDR1 is MGHRA and CDR2 YSYEKL.

Sequenced sample: PBMCs or T cells enriched from blood (not recorded which). The chain uses TRBV4-1 and TRBJ2-5, with 7 positions matching TRBD2. This clonotype was obtained from a man aged 40-49 years who had recovered from COVID-19. The CDR3 region has the DNA TGCGCCAGCAGCCAAGAGGACCCTAGCGGAGAGACCCAGTACTTC. Translating gives CASSQEDPSGETQYF.